The clone carrying this T cell receptor (beta chain) turned up a few times. As yet, its antigen is unknown. The CDR3 is made up of 13 amino acids. Germline V lookup: CDR1 MGHDK, CDR2 SYGVNS. With 6 bases clipped from V and 4 bases from J, the junction kept 4 bases outside the gene matches. RNA was isolated and reverse transcribed to cDNA, the sequencing template. Clones were sequenced by immunoSEQ multiplex PCR, and TCRdb holds only the in-frame ones, with some missing. The sample carries some 110,000 clones, around 53% recorded once. This entry is derived from a study of CD8+ T cells in alopecia areata. Study-level background: Tofacitinib lasted 6 to 18 months, then 6 months off drug. Affected scalp percentage gauged treated patients' severity. Overall study findings and caveats: Administration of tofacitinib significantly diminished scalp clonality and expanded CD8+ clones within the top 100. Lesional scalp displayed greater clonality than normal scalp, most notably in alopecia totalis/universalis.

This sample's treatment: oral pan-JAK inhibitor, 5-10 mg twice daily. The clonotype comes from a human donor with alopecia areata. Sequencing used CD8+ T cells sorted from blood, obtained at week 24, from a patient treated with tofacitinib. The rearrangement uses TRBV25-1 and TRBJ1-1; TRBD1 agrees at 8 bases. The CDR3 here is CASSGQGGTEAFF. CDR3 bases: TGTGCCAGCAGCGGACAGGGAGGCACTGAAGCTTTCTTT.